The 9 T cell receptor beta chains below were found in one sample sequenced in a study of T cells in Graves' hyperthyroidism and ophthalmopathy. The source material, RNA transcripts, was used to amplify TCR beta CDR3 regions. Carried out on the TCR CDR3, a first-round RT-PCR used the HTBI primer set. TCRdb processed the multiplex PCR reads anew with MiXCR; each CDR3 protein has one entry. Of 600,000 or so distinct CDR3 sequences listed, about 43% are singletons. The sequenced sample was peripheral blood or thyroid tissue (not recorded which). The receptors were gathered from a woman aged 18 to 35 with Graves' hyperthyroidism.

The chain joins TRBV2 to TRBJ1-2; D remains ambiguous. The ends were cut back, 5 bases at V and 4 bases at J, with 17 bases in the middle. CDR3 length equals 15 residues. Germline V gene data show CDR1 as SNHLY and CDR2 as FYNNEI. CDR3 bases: TGTGCCAGCAGTTACTATATGACCGCCTTCTATGGCTACACCTTC. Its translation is CASSYYMTAFYGYTF.

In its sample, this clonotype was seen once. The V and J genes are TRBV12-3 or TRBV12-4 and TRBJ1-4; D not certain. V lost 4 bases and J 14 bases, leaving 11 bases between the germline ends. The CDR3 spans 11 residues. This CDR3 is CASSSTMVLFF. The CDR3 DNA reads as TGTGCCAGCAGTTCGACAATGGTCCTGTTTTTT.

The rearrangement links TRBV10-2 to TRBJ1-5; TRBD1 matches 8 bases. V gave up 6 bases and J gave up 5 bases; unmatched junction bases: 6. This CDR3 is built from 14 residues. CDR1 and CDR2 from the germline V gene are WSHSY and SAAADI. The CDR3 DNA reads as TGCGCCAGCAGGGACAGGGTTGGGGATCAGCCCCAGCATTTT. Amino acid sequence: CASRDRVGDQPQHF.

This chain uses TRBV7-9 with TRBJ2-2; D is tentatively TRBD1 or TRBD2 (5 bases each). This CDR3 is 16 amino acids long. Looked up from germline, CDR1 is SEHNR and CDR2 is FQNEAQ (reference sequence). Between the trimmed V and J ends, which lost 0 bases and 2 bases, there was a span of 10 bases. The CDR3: CASSLARDVNTGELFF. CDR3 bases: TGTGCCAGCAGCTTAGCCCGGGACGTTAACACCGGGGAGCTGTTTTTT.

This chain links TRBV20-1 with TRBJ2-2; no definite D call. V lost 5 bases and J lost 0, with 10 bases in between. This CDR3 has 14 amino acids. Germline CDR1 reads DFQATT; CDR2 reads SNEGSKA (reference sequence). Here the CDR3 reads CSARQVTNTGELFF. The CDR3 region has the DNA TGCAGTGCTCGACAAGTTACGAACACCGGGGAGCTGTTTTTT.

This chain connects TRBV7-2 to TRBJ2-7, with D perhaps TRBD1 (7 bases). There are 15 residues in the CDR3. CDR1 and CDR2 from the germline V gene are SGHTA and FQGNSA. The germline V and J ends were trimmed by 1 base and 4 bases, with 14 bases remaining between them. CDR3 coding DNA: TGTGCCAGCAGCTTAGAGGCGGGACAGAGGTACGAGCAGTACTTC. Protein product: CASSLEAGQRYEQYF.

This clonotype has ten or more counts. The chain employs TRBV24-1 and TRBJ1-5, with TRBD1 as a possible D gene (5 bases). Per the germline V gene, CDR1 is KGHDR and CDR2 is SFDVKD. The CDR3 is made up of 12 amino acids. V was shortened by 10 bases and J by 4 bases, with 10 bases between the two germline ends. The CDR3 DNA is TGTGCCACTGGGGACGGGAATCAGCCCCAGCATTTT. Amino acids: CATGDGNQPQHF.

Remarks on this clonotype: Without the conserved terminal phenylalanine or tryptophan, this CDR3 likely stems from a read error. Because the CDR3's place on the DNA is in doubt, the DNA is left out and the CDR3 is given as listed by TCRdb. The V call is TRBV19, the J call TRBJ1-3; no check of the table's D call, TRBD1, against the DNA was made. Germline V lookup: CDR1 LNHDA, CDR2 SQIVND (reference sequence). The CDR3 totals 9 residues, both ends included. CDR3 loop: CASSPRENY.

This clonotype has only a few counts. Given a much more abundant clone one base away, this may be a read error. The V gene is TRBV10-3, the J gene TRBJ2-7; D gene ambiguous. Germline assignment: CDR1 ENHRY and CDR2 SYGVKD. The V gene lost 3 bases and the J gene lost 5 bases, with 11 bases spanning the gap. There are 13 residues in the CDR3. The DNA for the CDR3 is TGTGCCATCAGTGAACTCGGGTTCGACGAGCAGTACTTC. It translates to CAISELGFDEQYF.